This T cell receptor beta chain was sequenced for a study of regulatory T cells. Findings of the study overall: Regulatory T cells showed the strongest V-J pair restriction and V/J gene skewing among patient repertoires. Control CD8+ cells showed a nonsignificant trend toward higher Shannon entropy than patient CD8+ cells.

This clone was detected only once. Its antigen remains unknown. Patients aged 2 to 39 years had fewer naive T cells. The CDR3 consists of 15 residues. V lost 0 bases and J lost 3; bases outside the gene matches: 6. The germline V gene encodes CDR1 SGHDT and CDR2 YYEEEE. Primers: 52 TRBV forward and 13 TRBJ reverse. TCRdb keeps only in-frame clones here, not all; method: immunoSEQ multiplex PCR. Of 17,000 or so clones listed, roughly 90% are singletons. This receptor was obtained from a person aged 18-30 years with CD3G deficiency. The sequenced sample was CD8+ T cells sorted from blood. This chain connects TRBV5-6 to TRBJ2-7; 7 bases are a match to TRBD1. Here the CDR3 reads CASSLGAGGFYEQYF. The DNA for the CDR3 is TGTGCCAGCAGCTTGGGTGCAGGGGGATTCTACGAGCAGTACTTC.